What follows are 27 T cell receptor beta chains derived from one specimen sequenced in a study of long-term antiretroviral therapy in people with HIV. Sequencing used immunoSEQ v3.0 at survey level. Assay used: immunoSEQ multiplex PCR; TCRdb lists only in-frame clones, some missing. The data contain 14,000 or so clones, over 80% of them singletons. The specimen was unsorted PBMCs, collected 1.8 years before starting antiretroviral therapy. Receptor source: a woman aged 40 to 50 with HIV.

The rearrangement joins TRBV6-5 to TRBJ1-2, with D possibly being TRBD1 (6 bases). From germline, CDR1 is MNHEY and CDR2 SVGAGI. V lost 5 bases to trimming and J lost 4 bases, with 11 bases between them. The CDR3 runs to 13 residues. CDR3 protein: CASSPGHGYGYTF. CDR3 bases: TGTGCCAGCAGTCCGGGACACGGCTATGGCTACACCTTC.

This clone was detected a few times. The genes are TRBV27 and TRBJ1-2; no firm D call. V lost 6 bases and J lost 0, with 8 bases in between. The CDR3 runs 13 residues. Germline lookup yields CDR1 MNHEY and CDR2 SMNVEV (reference sequence). CDR3: CASRNTANYGYTF. The DNA of the CDR3 is TGTGCCAGCAGAAATACAGCTAACTATGGCTACACCTTC.

The V and J genes are TRBV13 and TRBJ2-1; no definite D call. This CDR3 has 11 amino acids. Germline V gene data show CDR1 as PRHDT and CDR2 as FYEKMQ (reference sequence). Trimming pared 1 base from V and 9 bases from J, leaving 4 bases between. This CDR3 is CASSLDSEQFF. CDR3 DNA sequence: TGTGCCAGCAGCTTAGATAGTGAGCAGTTCTTC. Filled out from reference TRBV13 and TRBJ2-1, the complete variable domain reads AAGVIQSPRHLIKEKRETATLKCYPIPRHDTVYWYQQGPGQDPQFLISFYEKMQSDKGSIPDRFSAQQFSDYHSELNMSSLELGDSALYFCASSLDSEQFFGPGTRLTVL.

This clone was detected only a few times. The rearrangement uses TRBV19 and TRBJ2-2, with D maybe TRBD1 (6 bases). The CDR3 is 14 residues long. Germline V gene data show CDR1 as LNHDA and CDR2 as SQIVND (reference sequence). With 8 bases removed from V and 5 bases from J, the gap between germline ends came to 15 bases. This CDR3 is CASRLQGYTGELFF. The CDR3 bases are TGTGCCAGTCGGCTACAGGGTTATACCGGGGAGCTGTTTTTT.

This clone was counted a single time. CDR3 bases: TGTGCCAGCAGCATCAATGAGCAGTTCTTC. Residues: CASSINEQFF. J is TRBJ2-1 and V is TRBV7-8; D is ambiguous. This CDR3 spans 10 amino acids. V was clipped by 5 bases and J by 6 bases, with 2 bases between them. CDR1 is SGHVS and CDR2 is FQNEAQ in the germline V gene.

V usage is TRBV30 and J usage is TRBJ1-1; D remains unclear. Germline V CDR1 and CDR2: GTSNPN, SVGIG (reference sequence). The V and J ends lost 0 bases and 2 bases respectively, with 7 bases between them. The CDR3 consists of 13 residues. Here the CDR3 reads CAWSVSVNTEAFF. The DNA for the CDR3 is TGTGCCTGGAGTGTATCGGTTAACACTGAAGCTTTCTTT.

The chain is built from TRBV30 and TRBJ2-3; TRBD1 matches at 9 bases. Germline V CDR1 and CDR2: GTSNPN, SVGIG (reference sequence). V lost 1 base, J lost 1 base, and 3 bases stayed unmatched. The CDR3 extends over 15 amino acids. This CDR3 is CAWSDRDRGTDTQYF. CDR3 bases: TGTGCCTGGAGTGACCGGGACAGGGGCACAGATACGCAGTATTTT.

The chain uses TRBV5-6 and TRBJ2-1; D unresolved. Trimming took 0 bases from V and 3 from J, leaving 7 bases between them. Germline values: CDR1 SGHDT, CDR2 YYEEEE. This CDR3 contains 14 residues. CDR3: CASSLVGYYNEQFF. DNA for the CDR3: TGTGCCAGCAGCTTGGTTGGATACTACAATGAGCAGTTCTTC.

The rearrangement joins TRBV2 to TRBJ2-2; D remains ambiguous. Germline V gene data show CDR1 as SNHLY and CDR2 as FYNNEI. The CDR3 sequence is 14 residues long. V gave up 8 bases and J gave up 0 bases, with 10 bases separating them. The CDR3 nucleotides read TGTGCCAGCGCCCGGTCCTCGAACACCGGGGAGCTGTTTTTT. Its protein is CASARSSNTGELFF.

This clone was observed a single time. V and J are TRBV25-1 and TRBJ1-2; D gene uncertain. V dropped 3 bases and J dropped 8 bases, with 10 bases sitting between them. CDR3 size: 12 residues. Germline V CDR1 and CDR2: MGHDK, SYGVNS. CDR3 sequence: CASSDLYRGYTF. CDR3 DNA: TGTGCCAGCAGTGATTTATACCGGGGCTACACCTTC.

The rearrangement links TRBV4-1 to TRBJ1-1, with TRBD1 identical over 7 bases. From germline, CDR1 is MGHRA and CDR2 YSYEKL. The ends lost 1 base at V and 11 bases at J; junction bases unmatched: 19. The CDR3 covers 17 residues. The CDR3 loop is CASSQVVWKSGGGDAFF. As DNA, the CDR3 is TGCGCCAGCAGCCAAGTAGTGTGGAAATCAGGGGGAGGAGACGCTTTCTTT.

The rearrangement uses TRBV28 and TRBJ2-5; D ambiguous. Germline V gene lookup returns CDR1 MDHEN and CDR2 SYDVKM. With 1 base removed from V and 1 base from J, the gap between germline ends came to 13 bases. The CDR3 runs 16 residues. The CDR3 sequence: CASSLSRQTTQETQYF. The CDR3 DNA is TGTGCCAGCAGTTTATCTCGGCAGACCACCCAAGAGACCCAGTACTTC.

The chain combines TRBV4-3 with TRBJ2-7; D is perhaps TRBD2 (5 bases). The germline gives CDR1 LGHNA, CDR2 YSLEER. The V end lost 0 bases, the J end lost 0 bases, and 18 bases lay between the germline ends. There are 18 residues in the CDR3. The CDR3 reads CASSQDSVVGTSSYEQYF. In nucleotides, the CDR3 is TGCGCCAGCAGCCAAGATAGCGTTGTGGGTACAAGCTCCTACGAGCAGTACTTC.

The genes are TRBV19 and TRBJ2-3; D is possibly TRBD2 (5 bases). Looked up from germline, CDR1 is LNHDA and CDR2 is SQIVND (reference sequence). V lost 5 bases and J 5 bases, leaving 17 bases between the germline ends. The CDR3 is 15 residues long. The CDR3 loop is CASSLEASLEDTQYF. Here the CDR3 DNA reads TGTGCCAGTAGTTTGGAGGCTAGCTTAGAAGATACGCAGTATTTT.

The gene calls are TRBV15 and TRBJ2-1; D call uncertain. Germline V lookup: CDR1 LNHNV, CDR2 YYDKDF (reference sequence). The CDR3 sequence is 17 residues long. V was cut by 5 bases and J by 0 bases, with 17 bases left in between. This CDR3 is CATSPHPVQSSYNEQFF. The CDR3 nucleotides are TGTGCCACCAGCCCCCACCCTGTACAAAGCTCCTACAATGAGCAGTTCTTC.

V gene TRBV10-3 combines with J gene TRBJ1-5; 9 bases map to TRBD1. V dropped 5 bases and J dropped 2; count of bases not matched to a gene: 4. CDR3 length: 15 amino acids. CDR1 ENHRY and CDR2 SYGVKD come from the germline V gene. The CDR3 DNA reads as TGTGCCATCAGTCGACAGGGGGGAGGCAATCAGCCCCAGCATTTT. Translating it yields CAISRQGGGNQPQHF.

This clone appeared a few times. The rearrangement links TRBV12-5 to TRBJ1-1, with D maybe TRBD1 (6 bases). The CDR3 spans 13 residues. Germline V gene sequence: CDR1 LGHNT, CDR2 FRNRAP. Trimming shortened V by 1 base and J by 8 bases, and 11 bases separated the two germline ends. The CDR3 nucleotides read TGTGCTAGTGGTTTGGAACAGGGAACGGAAGCTTTCTTT. Its translation: CASGLEQGTEAFF. Variable domain in full (rest from reference TRBV12-5 and TRBJ1-1): DARVTQTPRHKVTEMGQEVTMRCQPILGHNTVFWYRQTMMQGLELLAYFRNRAPLDDSGMPKDRFSAEMPDATLATLKIQPSEPRDSAVYFCASGLEQGTEAFFGQGTRLTVV.

This chain connects TRBV7-9 to TRBJ2-5, with D maybe TRBD1 (6 bases). Deletions cut 4 bases from V and 1 base from J, with 10 bases between. The CDR3 spans 14 residues. In germline, CDR1 is SEHNR, CDR2 FQNEAQ (reference sequence). CDR3 in amino acids: CASSWAGVQETQYF. Here the CDR3 DNA reads TGTGCCAGCAGCTGGGCAGGGGTCCAAGAGACCCAGTACTTC.

The chain has TRBV11-2 and TRBJ2-7, with a weak D call TRBD2 (5 bases). The CDR3 sequence is 14 residues long. V dropped 4 bases and J dropped 1 base, with 11 bases sitting between them. Germline lookup yields CDR1 SGHAT and CDR2 FQNNGV. Here the CDR3 DNA reads TGTGCCAGCAGCTCGGGGTCACTTTCCTACGAGCAGTACTTC. This translates into CASSSGSLSYEQYF.

The chain links TRBV19 to TRBJ1-4, with TRBD1 matching over 7 bases. The CDR3 extends over 15 amino acids. Germline CDR1 LNHDA, CDR2 SQIVND (reference sequence). The V segment lost 5 bases and the J segment 5 bases; nucleotides outside the gene matches: 8. The CDR3 sequence is CASSQKGDSNEKLFF. The CDR3 region has the DNA TGTGCCAGTAGTCAAAAAGGGGACAGCAATGAAAAACTGTTTTTT.

CDR3 protein: CASSQDNTGTDTQYF. The CDR3 region has the DNA TGCGCCAGCAGCCAAGACAACACCGGCACAGATACGCAGTATTTT. The chain employs TRBV4-1 and TRBJ2-3; no clear D. Germline CDR1 and CDR2: MGHRA and YSYEKL. CDR3 size: 15 residues. Trimming took 0 bases from V and 1 from J, leaving 8 bases between them.

The table lists this clone with a count of one. This chain links TRBV12-5 with TRBJ1-1; possibly TRBD1 for D (5 bases). The CDR3 is made up of 13 amino acids. CDR1 and CDR2 from the germline V gene are LGHNT and FRNRAP. The V and J ends lost 2 bases and 7 bases respectively, with 11 bases between them. The DNA for the CDR3 is TGTGCTAGTGGTTTGATACGGGGACTTGAAGCTTTCTTT. This gives the protein CASGLIRGLEAFF. Filled out from reference TRBV12-5 and TRBJ1-1, the complete variable domain reads DARVTQTPRHKVTEMGQEVTMRCQPILGHNTVFWYRQTMMQGLELLAYFRNRAPLDDSGMPKDRFSAEMPDATLATLKIQPSEPRDSAVYFCASGLIRGLEAFFGQGTRLTVV.

This clone was observed a handful of times. The chain recombines TRBV9 with TRBJ2-2, with 7 bases that match TRBD2. Germline CDR1 and CDR2: SGDLS and YYNGEE. This CDR3 is 13 amino acids long. Losses at the gene ends were 4 bases for V and 6 bases for J; bases not matched to a gene: 3. The CDR3, as DNA: TGTGCCAGCAGCTCCGGGGGGTCCGGGGAGCTGTTTTTT. The encoded protein is CASSSGGSGELFF.

This chain uses TRBV2 with TRBJ2-1; possible D gene TRBD1, 6 bases. V was pared by 4 bases and J by 6 bases, with 16 bases between. The CDR3 loop spans 15 amino acids. The germline CDR1 and CDR2 sequences are SNHLY and FYNNEI. This CDR3 reads CASSGGLNDINEQFF. The CDR3 region has the DNA TGTGCCAGCAGTGGGGGGCTAAATGACATCAATGAGCAGTTCTTC.

The rearrangement links TRBV11-3 to TRBJ2-2; D uncertain. The V end was cut by 8 bases, the J end by 4 bases, with 11 bases between. CDR3 length equals 13 residues. Germline CDR1 is SGHNT and CDR2 is YENEEA. CDR3 bases: TGTGCCAGCGCCCCGCGAACCACCGGGGAGCTGTTTTTT. This sequence encodes CASAPRTTGELFF.

The count of this clone is one. J is TRBJ2-3 and V is TRBV5-1; D possibly corresponds to TRBD2 (6 bases). The CDR3 runs to 14 residues. The ends were cut back, 5 bases at V and 2 bases at J, with 12 bases in the middle. Germline CDR1 and CDR2: SGHRS and YFSETQ. In nucleotides, the CDR3 is TGCGCCAGCAGACGGACTACGTCCACAGATACGCAGTATTTT. Its translation is CASRRTTSTDTQYF.

By share, this clone counts as medium-sized (0.01 to 0.1%). This chain connects TRBV7-9 to TRBJ1-2; the D is unclear. This CDR3 has 14 residues. Germline V gene data show CDR1 as SEHNR and CDR2 as FQNEAQ (reference sequence). V was shortened by 3 bases and J by 3 bases, with 11 bases between the two germline ends. The CDR3 protein is CASSFPRTYYGYTF. Here the CDR3 DNA reads TGTGCCAGCAGCTTCCCCAGGACCTACTATGGCTACACCTTC. Full variable domain (rest looked up from reference TRBV7-9 and TRBJ1-2): DTGVSQNPRHKITKRGQNVTFRCDPISEHNRLYWYRQTLGQGPEFLTYFQNEAQLEKSRLLSDRFSAERPKGSFSTLEIQRTEQGDSAMYLCASSFPRTYYGYTFGSGTRLTVV.